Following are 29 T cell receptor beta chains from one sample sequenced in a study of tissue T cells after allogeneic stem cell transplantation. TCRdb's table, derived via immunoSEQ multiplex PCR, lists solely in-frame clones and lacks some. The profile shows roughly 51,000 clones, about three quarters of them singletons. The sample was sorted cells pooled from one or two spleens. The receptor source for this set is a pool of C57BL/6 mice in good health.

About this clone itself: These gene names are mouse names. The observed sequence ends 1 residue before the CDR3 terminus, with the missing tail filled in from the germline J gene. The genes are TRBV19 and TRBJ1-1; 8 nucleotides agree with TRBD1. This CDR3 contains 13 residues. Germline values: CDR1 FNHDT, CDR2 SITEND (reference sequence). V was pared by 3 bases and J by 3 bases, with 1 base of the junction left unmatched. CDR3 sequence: CASSTGQDTEVFF. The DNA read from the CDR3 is TGTGCCAGCAGTACGGGACAGGACACAGAAGTCTTC.

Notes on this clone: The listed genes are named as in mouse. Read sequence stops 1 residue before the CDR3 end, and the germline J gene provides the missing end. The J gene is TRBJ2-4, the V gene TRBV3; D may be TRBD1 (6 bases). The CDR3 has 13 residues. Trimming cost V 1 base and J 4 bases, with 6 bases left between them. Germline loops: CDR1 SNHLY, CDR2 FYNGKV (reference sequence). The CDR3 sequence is CASSLGDKNTLYF. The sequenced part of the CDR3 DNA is TGTGCCAGCAGCTTAGGGGACAAAAACACCTTGTAC.

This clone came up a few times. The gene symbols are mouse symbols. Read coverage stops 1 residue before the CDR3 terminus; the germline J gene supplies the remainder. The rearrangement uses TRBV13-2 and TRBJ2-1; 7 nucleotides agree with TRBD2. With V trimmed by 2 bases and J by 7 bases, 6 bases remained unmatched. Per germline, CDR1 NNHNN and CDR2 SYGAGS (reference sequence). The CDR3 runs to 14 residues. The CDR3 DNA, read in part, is TGTGCCAGCGGTGACTGGACTGGAGGGGCTGAGCAGTTC. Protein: CASGDWTGGAEQF. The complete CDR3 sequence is CASGDWTGGAEQFF.

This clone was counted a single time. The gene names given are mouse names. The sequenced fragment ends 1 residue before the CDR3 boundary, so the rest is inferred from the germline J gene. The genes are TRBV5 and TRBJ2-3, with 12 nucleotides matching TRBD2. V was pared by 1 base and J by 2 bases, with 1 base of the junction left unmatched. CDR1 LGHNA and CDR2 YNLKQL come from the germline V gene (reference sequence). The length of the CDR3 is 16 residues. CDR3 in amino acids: CASSQGTGGDAETLYF. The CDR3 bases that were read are TGTGCCAGCAGCCAAGGGACTGGGGGGGATGCAGAAACGCTGTAT.

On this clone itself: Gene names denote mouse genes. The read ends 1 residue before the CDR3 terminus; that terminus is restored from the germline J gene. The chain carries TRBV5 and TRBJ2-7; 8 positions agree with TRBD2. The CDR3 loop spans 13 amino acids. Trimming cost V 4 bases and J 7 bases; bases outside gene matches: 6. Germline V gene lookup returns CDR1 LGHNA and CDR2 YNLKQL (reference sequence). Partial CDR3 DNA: TGTGCCAGCAGCCCTCTTGGGGGGGGCGAACAGTAC. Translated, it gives CASSPLGGGEQY. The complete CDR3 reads CASSPLGGGEQYF.

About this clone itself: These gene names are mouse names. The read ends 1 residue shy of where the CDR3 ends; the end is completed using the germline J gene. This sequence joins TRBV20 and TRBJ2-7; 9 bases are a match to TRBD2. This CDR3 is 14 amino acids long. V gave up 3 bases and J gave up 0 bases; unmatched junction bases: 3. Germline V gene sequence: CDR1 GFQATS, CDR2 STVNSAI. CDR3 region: CGARLGGSSYEQYF. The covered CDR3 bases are TGTGGTGCTAGACTGGGGGGCAGCTCCTATGAACAGTAC.

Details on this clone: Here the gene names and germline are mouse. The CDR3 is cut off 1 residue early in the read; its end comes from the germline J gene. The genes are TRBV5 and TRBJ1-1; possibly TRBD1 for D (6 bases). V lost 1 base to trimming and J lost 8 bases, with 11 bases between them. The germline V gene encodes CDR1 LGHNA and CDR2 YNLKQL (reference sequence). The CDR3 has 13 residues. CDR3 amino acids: CASSQVTGREVFF. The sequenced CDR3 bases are TGTGCCAGCAGCCAAGTTACAGGGAGGGAAGTCTTC.

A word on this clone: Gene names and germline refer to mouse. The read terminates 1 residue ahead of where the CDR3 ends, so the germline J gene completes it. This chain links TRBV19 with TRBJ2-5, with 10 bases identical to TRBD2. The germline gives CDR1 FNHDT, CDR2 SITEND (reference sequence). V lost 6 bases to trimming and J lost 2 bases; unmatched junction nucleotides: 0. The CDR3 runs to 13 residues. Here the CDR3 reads CASTGGAQDTQYF. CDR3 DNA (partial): TGTGCCAGCACTGGGGGGGCCCAAGACACCCAGTAC. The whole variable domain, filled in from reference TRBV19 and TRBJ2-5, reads GGIITQTPKFLIGQEGQKLTLKCQQNFNHDTMYWYRQDSGKGLRLIYYSITENDLQKGDLSEGYDASREKKSSFSLTVTSAQKNEMAVFLCASTGGAQDTQYFGPGTRLLVL.

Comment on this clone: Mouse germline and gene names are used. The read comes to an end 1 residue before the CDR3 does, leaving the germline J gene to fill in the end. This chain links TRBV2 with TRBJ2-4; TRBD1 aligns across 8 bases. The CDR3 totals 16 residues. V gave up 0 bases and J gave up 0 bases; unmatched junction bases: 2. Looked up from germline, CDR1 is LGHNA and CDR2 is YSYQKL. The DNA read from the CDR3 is TGTGCCAGCAGCCAAGATCCAGGGGGCAGTCAAAACACCTTGTAC. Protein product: CASSQDPGGSQNTLY. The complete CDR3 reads CASSQDPGGSQNTLYF.

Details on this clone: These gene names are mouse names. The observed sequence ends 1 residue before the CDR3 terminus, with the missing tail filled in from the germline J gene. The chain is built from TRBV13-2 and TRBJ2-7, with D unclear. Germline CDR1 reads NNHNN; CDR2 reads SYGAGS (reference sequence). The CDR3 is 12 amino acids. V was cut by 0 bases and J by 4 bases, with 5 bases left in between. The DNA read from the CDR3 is TGTGCCAGCGGTGATGCTACATATGAACAGTAC. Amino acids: CASGDATYEQY. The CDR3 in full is CASGDATYEQYF.

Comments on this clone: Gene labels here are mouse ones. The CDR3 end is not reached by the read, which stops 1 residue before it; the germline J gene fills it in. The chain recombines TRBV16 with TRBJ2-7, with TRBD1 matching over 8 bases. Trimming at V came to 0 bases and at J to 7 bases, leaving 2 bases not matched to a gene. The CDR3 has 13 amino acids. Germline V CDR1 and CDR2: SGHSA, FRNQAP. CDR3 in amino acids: CASSLDPGGEQYF. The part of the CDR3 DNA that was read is TGTGCAAGCAGCTTAGATCCAGGGGGCGAACAGTAC.

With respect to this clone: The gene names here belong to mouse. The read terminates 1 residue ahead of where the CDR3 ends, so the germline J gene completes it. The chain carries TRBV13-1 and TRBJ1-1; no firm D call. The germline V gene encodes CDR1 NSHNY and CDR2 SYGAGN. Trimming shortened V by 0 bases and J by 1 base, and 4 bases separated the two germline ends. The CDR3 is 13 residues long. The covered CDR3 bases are TGTGCCAGCAGTGATGTGGGAAACACAGAAGTCTTC. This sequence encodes CASSDVGNTEVF. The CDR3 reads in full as CASSDVGNTEVFF.

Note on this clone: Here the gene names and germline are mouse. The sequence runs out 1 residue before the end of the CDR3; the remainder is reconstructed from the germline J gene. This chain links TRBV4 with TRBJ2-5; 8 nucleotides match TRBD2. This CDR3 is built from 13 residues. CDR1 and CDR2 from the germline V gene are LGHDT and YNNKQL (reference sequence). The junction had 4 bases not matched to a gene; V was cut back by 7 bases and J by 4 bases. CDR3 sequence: CASTDWGEDTQYF. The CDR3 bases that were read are TGTGCCAGCACCGACTGGGGTGAAGACACCCAGTAC.

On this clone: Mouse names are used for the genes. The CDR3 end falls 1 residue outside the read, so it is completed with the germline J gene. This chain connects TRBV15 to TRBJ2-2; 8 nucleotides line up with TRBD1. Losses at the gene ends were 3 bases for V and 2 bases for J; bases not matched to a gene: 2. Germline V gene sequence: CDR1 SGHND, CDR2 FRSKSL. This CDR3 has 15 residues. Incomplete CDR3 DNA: TGTGCCAGCAGTTTCCAGGGGGCGAACACCGGGCAGCTCTAC. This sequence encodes CASSFQGANTGQLY. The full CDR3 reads CASSFQGANTGQLYF.

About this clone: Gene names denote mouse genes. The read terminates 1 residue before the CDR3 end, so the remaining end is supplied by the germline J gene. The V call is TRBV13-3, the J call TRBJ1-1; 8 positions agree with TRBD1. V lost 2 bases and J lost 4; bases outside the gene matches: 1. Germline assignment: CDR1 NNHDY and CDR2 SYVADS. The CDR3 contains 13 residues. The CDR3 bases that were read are TGTGCCAGCAGTGAACAGGGGGTCACAGAAGTCTTC. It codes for CASSEQGVTEVF. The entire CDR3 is CASSEQGVTEVFF.

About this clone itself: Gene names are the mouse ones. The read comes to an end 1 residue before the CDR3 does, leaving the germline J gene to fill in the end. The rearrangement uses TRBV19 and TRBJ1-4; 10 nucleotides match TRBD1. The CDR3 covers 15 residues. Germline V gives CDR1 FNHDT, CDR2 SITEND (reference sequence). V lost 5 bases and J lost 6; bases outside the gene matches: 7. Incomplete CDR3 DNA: TGTGCCAGCAGCCCGGGACAGGGGAGCGACGAAAGATTATTT. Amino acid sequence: CASSPGQGSDERLF. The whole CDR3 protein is CASSPGQGSDERLFF.

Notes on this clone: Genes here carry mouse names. CDR3 in amino acids: CASSDGWGGVQNTLYF. The sequenced part of the CDR3 DNA is TGTGCCAGCAGTGATGGCTGGGGGGGCGTTCAAAACACCTTGTAC. The J gene is TRBJ2-4, the V gene TRBV13-1, with 10 nucleotides matching TRBD2. The read terminates 1 residue ahead of where the CDR3 ends, so the germline J gene completes it. V was clipped by 0 bases and J by 2 bases; unmatched bases: 3. Germline V gene lookup returns CDR1 NSHNY and CDR2 SYGAGN. The CDR3 totals 16 residues.

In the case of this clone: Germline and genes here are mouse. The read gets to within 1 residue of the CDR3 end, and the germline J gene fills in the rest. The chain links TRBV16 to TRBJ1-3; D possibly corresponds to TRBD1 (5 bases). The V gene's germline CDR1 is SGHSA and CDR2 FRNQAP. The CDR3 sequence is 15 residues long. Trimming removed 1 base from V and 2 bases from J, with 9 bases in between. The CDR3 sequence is CASSLARGAGNTLYF. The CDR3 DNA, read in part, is TGTGCAAGCAGCTTAGCGAGGGGCGCTGGAAATACGCTCTAT.

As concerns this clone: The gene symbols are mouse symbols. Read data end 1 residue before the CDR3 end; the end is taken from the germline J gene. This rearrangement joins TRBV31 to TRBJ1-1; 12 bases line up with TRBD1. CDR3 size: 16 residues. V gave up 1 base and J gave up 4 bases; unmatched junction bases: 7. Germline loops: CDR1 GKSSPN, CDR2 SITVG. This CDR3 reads CAWSHGTGGGGTEVFF. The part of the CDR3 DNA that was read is TGTGCCTGGAGTCACGGGACAGGGGGCGGAGGCACAGAAGTCTTC. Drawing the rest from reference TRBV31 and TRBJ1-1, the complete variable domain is AQTIHQWPVAEIKAVGSPLSLGCTIKGKSSPNLYWYWQATGGTLQQLFYSITVGQVESVVQLNLSASRPKDDQFILSTEKLLLSHSGFYLCAWSHGTGGGGTEVFFGKGTRLTVV.

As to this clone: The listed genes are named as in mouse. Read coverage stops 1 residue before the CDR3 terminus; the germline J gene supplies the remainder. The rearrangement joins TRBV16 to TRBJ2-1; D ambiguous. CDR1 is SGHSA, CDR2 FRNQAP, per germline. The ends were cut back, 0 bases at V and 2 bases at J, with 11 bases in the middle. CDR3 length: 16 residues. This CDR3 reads CASSLEPGGYYAEQFF. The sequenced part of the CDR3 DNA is TGTGCAAGCAGCTTAGAACCAGGAGGCTACTATGCTGAGCAGTTC.

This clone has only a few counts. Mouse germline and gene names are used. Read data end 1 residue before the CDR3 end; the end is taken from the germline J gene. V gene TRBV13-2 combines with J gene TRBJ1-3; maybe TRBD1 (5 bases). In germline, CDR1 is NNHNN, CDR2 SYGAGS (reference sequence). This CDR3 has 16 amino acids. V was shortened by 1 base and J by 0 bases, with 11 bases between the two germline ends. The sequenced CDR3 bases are TGTGCCAGCGGTGATTGGGGGGGTAATTCTGGAAATACGCTCTAT. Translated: CASGDWGGNSGNTLY. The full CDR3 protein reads CASGDWGGNSGNTLYF.

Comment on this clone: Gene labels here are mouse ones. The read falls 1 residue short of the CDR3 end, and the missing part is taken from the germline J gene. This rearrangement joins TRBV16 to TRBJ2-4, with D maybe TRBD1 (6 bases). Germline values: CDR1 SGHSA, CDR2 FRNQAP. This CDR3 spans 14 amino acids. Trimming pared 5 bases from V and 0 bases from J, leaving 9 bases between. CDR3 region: CASSPGTSQNTLYF. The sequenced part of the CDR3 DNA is TGTGCAAGCAGCCCCGGGACAAGTCAAAACACCTTGTAC.

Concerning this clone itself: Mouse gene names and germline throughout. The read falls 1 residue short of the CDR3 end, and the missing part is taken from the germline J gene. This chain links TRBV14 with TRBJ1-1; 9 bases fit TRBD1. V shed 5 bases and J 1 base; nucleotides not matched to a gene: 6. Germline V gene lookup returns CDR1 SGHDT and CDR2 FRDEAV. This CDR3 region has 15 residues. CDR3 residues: CASRSGTGRNTEVFF. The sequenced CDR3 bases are TGTGCCAGCAGGTCCGGGACAGGGCGAAACACAGAAGTCTTC.

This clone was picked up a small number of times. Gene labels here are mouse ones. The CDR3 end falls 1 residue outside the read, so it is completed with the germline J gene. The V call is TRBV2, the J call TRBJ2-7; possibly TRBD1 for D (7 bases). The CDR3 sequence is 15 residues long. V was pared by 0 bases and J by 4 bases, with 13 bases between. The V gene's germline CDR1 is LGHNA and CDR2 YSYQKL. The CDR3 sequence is CASSQDGQGGYEQYF. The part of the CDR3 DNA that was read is TGTGCCAGCAGCCAAGATGGGCAGGGGGGTTATGAACAGTAC.

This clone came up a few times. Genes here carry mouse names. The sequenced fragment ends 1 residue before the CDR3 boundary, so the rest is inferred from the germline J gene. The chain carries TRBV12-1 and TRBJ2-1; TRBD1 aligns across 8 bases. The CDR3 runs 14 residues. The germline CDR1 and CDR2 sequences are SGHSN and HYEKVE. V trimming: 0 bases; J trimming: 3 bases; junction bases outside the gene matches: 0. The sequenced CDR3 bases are TGTGCCAGCTCTCTCACAGGGGGCTATGCTGAGCAGTTC. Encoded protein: CASSLTGGYAEQF. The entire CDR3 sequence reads CASSLTGGYAEQFF.

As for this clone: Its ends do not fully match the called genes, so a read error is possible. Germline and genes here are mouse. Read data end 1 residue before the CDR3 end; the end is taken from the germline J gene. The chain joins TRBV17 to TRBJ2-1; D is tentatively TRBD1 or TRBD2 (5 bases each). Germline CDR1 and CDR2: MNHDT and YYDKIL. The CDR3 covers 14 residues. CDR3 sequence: CAGSRGGAGAEQFF. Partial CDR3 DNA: TGTGCTGGCAGTAGAGGTGGGGCTGGAGCTGAGCAGTTC.

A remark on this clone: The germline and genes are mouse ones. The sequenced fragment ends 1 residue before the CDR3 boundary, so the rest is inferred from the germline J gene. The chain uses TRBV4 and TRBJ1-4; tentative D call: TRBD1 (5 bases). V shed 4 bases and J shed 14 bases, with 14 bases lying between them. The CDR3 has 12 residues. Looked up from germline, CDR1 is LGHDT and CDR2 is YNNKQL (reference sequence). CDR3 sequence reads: CASSSGPKGLFF. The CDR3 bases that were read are TGTGCCAGCAGCTCGGGCCCCAAGGGGTTATTT.

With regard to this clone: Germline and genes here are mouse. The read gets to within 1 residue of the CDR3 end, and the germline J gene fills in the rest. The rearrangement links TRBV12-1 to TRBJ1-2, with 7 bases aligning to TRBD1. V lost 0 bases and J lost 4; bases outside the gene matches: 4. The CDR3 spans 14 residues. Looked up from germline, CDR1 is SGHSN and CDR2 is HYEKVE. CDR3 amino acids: CASSLSRGVSDYTF. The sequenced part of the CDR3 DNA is TGTGCCAGCTCTCTCTCCAGGGGGGTCTCCGACTACACC.

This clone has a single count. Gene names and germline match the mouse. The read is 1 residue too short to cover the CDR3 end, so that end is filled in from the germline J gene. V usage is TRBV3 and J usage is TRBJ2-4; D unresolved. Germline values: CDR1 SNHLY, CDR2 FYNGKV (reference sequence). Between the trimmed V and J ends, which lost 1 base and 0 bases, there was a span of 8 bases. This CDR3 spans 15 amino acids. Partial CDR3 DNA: TGTGCCAGCAGCTTAGAGCAGCCTAGTCAAAACACCTTGTAC. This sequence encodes CASSLEQPSQNTLY. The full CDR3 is CASSLEQPSQNTLYF.